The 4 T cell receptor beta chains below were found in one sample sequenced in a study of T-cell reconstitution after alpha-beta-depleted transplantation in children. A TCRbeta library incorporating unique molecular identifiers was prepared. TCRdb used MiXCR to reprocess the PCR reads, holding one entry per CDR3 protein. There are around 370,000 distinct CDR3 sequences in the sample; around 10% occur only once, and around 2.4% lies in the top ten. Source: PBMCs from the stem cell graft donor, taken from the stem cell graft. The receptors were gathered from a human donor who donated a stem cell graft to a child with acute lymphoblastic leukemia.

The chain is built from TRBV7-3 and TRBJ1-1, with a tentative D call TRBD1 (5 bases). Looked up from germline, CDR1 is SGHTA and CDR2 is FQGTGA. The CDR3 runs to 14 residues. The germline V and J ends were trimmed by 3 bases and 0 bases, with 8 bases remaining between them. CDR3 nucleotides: TGTGCCAGCAGCTTGACAGCTGTGAACACTGAAGCTTTCTTT. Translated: CASSLTAVNTEAFF.

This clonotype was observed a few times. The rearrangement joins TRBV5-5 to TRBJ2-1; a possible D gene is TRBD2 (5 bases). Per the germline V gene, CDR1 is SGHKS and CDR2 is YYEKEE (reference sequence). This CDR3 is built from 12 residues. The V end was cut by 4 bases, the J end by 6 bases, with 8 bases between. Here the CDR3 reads CASSGRGNEQFF. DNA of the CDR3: TGTGCCAGCAGCGGGAGAGGCAATGAGCAGTTCTTC. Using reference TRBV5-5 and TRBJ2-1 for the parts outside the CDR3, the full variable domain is DAGVTQSPTHLIKTRGQQVTLRCSPISGHKSVSWYQQVLGQGPQFIFQYYEKEERGRGNFPDRFSARQFPNYSSELNVNALLLGDSALYLCASSGRGNEQFFGPGTRLTVL.

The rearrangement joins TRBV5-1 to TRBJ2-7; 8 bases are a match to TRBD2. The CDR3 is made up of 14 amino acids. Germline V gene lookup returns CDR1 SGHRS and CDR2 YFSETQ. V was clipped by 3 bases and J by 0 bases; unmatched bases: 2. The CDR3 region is CASSSSGFSYEQYF. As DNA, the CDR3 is TGCGCCAGCAGCTCTAGCGGGTTCTCCTACGAGCAGTACTTC.

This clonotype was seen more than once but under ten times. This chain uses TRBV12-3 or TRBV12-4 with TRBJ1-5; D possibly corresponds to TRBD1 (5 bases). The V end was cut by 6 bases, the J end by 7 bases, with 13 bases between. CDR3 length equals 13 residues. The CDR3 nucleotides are TGTGCCAGCAGGTGGGGTGGGGCACAGCCCCAGCATTTT. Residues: CASRWGGAQPQHF.